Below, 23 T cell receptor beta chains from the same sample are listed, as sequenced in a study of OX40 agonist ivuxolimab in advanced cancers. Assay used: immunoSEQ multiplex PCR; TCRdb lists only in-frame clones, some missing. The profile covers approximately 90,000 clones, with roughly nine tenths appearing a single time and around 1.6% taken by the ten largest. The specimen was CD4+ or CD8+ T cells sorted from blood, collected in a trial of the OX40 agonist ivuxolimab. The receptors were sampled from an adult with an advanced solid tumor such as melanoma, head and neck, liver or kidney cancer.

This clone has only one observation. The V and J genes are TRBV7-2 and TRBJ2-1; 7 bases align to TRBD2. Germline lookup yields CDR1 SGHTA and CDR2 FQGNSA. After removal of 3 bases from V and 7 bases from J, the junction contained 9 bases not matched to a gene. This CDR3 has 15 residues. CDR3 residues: CASSFTSAQPNEQFF. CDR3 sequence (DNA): TGTGCCAGCAGCTTTACTAGCGCCCAGCCGAATGAGCAGTTCTTC.

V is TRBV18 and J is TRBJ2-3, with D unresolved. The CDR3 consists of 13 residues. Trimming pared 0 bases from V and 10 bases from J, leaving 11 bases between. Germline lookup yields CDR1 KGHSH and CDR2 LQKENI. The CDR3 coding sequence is TGTGCCAGCTCACCACCGGGCACGGTGGCGCAGTATTTT. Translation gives CASSPPGTVAQYF.

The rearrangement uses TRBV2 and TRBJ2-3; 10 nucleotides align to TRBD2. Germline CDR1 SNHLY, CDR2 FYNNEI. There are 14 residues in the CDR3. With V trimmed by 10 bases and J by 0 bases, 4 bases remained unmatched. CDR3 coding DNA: TGTGCCAAGATACTAGCGGGAAGCACAGATACGCAGTATTTT. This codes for CAKILAGSTDTQYF.

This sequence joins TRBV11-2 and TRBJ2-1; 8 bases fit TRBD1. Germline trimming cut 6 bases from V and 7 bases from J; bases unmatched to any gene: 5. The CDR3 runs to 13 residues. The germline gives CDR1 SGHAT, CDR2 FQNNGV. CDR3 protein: CASRGQGGNEQFF. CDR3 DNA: TGTGCCAGCAGAGGACAGGGTGGTAATGAGCAGTTCTTC.

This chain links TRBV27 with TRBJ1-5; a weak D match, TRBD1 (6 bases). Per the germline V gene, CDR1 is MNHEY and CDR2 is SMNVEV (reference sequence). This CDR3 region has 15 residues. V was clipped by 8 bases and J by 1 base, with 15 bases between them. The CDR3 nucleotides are TGTGCCAGCCGTCAAGACAGGATCAGCAATCAGCCCCAGCATTTT. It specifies CASRQDRISNQPQHF.

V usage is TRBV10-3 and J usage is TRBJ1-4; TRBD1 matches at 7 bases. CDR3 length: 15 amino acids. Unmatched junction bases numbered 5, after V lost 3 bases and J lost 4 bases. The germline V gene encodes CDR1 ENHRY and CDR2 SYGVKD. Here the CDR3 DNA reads TGTGCCATCAGTGAAAGACAGGGCGGTAATGAAAAACTGTTTTTT. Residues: CAISERQGGNEKLFF.

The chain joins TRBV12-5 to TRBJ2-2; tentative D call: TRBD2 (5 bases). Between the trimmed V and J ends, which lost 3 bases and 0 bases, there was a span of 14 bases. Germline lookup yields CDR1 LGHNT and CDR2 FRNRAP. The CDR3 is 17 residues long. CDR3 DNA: TGTGCTAGTGGTTTCCCCCGGGATCTAGCGAACACCGGGGAGCTGTTTTTT. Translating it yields CASGFPRDLANTGELFF.

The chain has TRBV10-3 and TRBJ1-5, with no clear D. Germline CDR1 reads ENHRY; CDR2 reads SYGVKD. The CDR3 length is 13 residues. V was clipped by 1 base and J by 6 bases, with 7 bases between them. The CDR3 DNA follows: TGTGCCATCAGTGAGTTGGGGAGTCAGCCCCAGCATTTT. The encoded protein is CAISELGSQPQHF.

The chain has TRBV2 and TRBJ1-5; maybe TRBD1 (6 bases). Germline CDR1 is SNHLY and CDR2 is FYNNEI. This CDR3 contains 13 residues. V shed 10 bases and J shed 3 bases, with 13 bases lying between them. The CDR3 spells CATTWGLNQPQHF. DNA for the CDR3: TGTGCCACCACCTGGGGGCTCAATCAGCCCCAGCATTTT.

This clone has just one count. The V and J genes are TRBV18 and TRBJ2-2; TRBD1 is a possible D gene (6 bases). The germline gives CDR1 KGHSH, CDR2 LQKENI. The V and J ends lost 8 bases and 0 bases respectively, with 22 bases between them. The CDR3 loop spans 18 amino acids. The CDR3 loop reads CASARPNRDTANTGELFF. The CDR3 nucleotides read TGTGCCAGCGCACGGCCGAACCGGGACACCGCGAACACCGGGGAGCTGTTTTTT.

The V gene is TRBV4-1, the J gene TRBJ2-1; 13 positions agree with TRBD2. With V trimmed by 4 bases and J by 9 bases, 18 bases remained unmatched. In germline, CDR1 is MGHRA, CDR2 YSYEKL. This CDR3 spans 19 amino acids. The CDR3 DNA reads TGCGCCAGCAGCCTCTCCCTCCATGGACTAGCGGGAGAATATGGTGAGCAGTTCTTC. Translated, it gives CASSLSLHGLAGEYGEQFF.

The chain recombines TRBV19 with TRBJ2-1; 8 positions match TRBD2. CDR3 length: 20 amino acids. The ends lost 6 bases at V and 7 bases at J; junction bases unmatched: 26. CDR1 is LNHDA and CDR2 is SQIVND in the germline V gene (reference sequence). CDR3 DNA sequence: TGTGCCAGTAGCCGAGACATAGCGGGAATTGTAAGGAGGACGGGGAATGAGCAGTTCTTC. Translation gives CASSRDIAGIVRRTGNEQFF.

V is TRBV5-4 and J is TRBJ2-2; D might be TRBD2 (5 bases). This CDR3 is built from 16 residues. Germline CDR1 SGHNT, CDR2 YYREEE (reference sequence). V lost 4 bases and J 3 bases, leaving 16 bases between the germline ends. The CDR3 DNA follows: TGTGCCAGCAGCGATCCGAGGGCCGGGGACACCGGGGAGCTGTTTTTT. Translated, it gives CASSDPRAGDTGELFF. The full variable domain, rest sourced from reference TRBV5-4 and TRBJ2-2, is ETGVTQSPTHLIKTRGQQVTLRCSSQSGHNTVSWYQQALGQGPQFIFQYYREEENGRGNFPPRFSGLQFPNYSSELNVNALELDDSALYLCASSDPRAGDTGELFFGEGSRLTVL.

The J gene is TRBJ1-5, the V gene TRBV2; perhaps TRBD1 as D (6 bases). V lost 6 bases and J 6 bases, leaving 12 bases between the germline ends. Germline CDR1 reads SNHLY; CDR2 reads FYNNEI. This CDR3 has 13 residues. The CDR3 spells CASRGGQSQPQHF. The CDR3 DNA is TGTGCCAGCAGGGGGGGGCAGAGTCAGCCCCAGCATTTT. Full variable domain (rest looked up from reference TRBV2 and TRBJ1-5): EPEVTQTPSHQVTQMGQEVILRCVPISNHLYFYWYRQILGQKVEFLVSFYNNEISEKSEIFDDQFSVERPDGSNFTLKIRSTKLEDSAMYFCASRGGQSQPQHFGDGTRLSIL.

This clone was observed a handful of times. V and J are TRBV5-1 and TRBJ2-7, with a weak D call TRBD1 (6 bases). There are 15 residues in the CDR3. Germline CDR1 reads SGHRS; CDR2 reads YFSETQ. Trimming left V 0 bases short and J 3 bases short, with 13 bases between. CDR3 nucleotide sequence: TGCGCCAGCAGCTTGGAGGGGGAGACATACTACGAGCAGTACTTC. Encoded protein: CASSLEGETYYEQYF.

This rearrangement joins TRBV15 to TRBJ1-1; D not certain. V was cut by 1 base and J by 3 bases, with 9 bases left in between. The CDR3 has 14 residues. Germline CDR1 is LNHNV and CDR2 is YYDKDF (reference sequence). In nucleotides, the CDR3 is TGTGCCACCAGCAGAGTTAGAATTTACACTGAAGCTTTCTTT. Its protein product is CATSRVRIYTEAFF.

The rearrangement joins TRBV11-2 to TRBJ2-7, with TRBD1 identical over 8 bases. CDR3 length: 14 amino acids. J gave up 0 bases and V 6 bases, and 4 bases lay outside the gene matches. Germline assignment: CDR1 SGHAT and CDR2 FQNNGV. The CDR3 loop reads CASRRTGSSYEQYF. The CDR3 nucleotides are TGTGCCAGCAGGAGGACAGGGAGCTCCTACGAGCAGTACTTC.

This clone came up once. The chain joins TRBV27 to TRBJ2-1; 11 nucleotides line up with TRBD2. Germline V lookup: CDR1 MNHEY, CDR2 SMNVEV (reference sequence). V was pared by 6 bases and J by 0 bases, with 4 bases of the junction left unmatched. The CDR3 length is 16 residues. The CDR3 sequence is CASRLAGGLSYNEQFF. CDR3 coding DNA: TGTGCCAGCAGGCTAGCGGGAGGTCTCTCCTACAATGAGCAGTTCTTC.

This chain's CDR3 is CASNEWRQANPQHF. The CDR3 nucleotides are TGTGCCAGCAATGAATGGAGGCAGGCAAACCCCCAGCATTTT. This chain joins TRBV28 and TRBJ1-5; D is unresolved. The germline V gene encodes CDR1 MDHEN and CDR2 SYDVKM. V was pared by 7 bases and J by 10 bases, with 20 bases between. CDR3 length: 14 amino acids.

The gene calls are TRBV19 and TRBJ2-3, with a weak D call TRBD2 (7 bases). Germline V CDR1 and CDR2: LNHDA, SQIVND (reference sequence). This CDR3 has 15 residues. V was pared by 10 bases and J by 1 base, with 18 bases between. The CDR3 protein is CATQGRVSRTDTQYF. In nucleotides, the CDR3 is TGTGCCACTCAGGGGAGGGTTTCGCGCACAGATACGCAGTATTTT.

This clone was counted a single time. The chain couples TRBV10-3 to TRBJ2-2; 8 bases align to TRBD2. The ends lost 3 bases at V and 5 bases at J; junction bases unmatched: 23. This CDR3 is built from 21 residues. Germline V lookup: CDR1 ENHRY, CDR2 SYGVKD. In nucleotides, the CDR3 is TGTGCCATCAGTGACGGTCGGGAGGGCCGAAAGGTCCGCGCCAGGACCGGGGAGCTGTTTTTT. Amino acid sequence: CAISDGREGRKVRARTGELFF.

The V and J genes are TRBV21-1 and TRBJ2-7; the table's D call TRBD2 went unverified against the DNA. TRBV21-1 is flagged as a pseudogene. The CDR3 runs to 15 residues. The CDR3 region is CASSTASGRVREQYF. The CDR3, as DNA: TGTGCCAGCAGCACTGCTAGCGGGAGGGTTCGGGAGCAGTACTTC.

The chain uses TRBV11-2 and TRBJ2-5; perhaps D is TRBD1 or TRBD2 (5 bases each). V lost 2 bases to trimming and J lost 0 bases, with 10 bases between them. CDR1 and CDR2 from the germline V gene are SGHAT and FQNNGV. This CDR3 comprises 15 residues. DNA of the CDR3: TGTGCCAGCAGCTTATCGTGGGGGAACCAAGAGACCCAGTACTTC. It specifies CASSLSWGNQETQYF.